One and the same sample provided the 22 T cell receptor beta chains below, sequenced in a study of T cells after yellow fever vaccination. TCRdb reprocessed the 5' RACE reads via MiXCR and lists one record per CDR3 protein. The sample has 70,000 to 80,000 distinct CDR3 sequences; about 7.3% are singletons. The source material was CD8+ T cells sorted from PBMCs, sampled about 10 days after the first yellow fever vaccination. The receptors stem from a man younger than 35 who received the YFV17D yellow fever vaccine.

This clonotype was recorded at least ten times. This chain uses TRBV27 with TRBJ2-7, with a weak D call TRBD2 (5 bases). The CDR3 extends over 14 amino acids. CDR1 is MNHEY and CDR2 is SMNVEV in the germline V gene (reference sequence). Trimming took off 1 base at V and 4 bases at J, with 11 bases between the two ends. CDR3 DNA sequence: TGTGCCAGCAGTTTATGGGGAGTGGGATACGAGCAGTACTTC. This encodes CASSLWGVGYEQYF.

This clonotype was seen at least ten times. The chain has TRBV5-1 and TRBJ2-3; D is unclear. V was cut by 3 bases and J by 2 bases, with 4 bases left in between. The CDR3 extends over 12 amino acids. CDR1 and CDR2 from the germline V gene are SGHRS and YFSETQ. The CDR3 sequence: CASSYYTDTQYF. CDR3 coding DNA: TGCGCCAGCAGCTACTACACAGATACGCAGTATTTT. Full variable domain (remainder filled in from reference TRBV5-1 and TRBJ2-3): KAGVTQTPRYLIKTRGQQVTLSCSPISGHRSVSWYQQTPGQGLQFLFEYFSETQRNKGNFPGRFSGRQFSNSRSEMNVSTLELGDSALYLCASSYYTDTQYFGPGTRLTVL.

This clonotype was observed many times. The CDR3 nucleotides are TGCAGTGCTAGGGACGGACGGAACTCTGGAAACACCATATATTTT. This translates into CSARDGRNSGNTIYF. The chain joins TRBV20-1 to TRBJ1-3, with D uncertain. CDR3 length: 15 amino acids. The V end was cut by 3 bases, the J end by 0 bases, with 12 bases between. Germline V gene lookup returns CDR1 DFQATT and CDR2 SNEGSKA (reference sequence).

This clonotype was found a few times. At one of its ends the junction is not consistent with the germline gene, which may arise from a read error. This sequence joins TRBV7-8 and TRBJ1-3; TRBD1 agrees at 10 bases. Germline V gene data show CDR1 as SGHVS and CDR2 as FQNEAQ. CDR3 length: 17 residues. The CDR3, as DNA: TGTGCCAGCAGCTTAGCTCGGGACAGGGGCCTTGGAGACACCATATATTTT. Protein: CASSLARDRGLGDTIYF. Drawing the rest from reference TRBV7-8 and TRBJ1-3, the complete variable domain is GAGVSQSPRYKVAKRGQDVALRCDPISGHVSLFWYQQALGQGPEFLTYFQNEAQLDKSGLPSDRFFAERPEGSVSTLKIQRTQQEDSAVYLCASSLARDRGLGDTIYFGEGSWLTVV.

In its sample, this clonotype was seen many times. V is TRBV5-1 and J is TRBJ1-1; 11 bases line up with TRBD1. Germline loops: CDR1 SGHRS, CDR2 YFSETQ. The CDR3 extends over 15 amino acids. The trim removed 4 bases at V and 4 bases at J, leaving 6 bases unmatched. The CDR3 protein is CASSPDRGPGTEAFF. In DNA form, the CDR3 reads TGCGCCAGCAGCCCGGACAGGGGGCCTGGCACTGAAGCTTTCTTT.

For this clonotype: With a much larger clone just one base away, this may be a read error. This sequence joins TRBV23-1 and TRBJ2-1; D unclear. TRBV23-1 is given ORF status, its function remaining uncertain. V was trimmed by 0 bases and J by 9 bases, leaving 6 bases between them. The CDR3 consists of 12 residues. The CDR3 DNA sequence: TGCGCCAGCAGTCAATCGAATGGTGAGCAGTTCTTC. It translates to CASSQSNGEQFF.

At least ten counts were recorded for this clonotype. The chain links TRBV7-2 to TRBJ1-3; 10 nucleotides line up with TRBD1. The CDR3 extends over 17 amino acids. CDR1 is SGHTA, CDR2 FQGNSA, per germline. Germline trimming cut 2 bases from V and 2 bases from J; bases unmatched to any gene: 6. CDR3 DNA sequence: TGTGCCAGCAGCTTACCGCGACAGGGGGCGCCTGGAAACACCATATATTTT. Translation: CASSLPRQGAPGNTIYF.

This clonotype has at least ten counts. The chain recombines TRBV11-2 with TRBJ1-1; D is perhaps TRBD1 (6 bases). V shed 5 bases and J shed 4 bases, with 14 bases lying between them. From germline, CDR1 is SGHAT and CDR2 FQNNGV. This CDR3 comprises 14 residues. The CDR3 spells CASSQTGARTEAFF. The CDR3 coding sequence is TGTGCCAGCAGCCAAACGGGGGCGCGCACTGAAGCTTTCTTT.

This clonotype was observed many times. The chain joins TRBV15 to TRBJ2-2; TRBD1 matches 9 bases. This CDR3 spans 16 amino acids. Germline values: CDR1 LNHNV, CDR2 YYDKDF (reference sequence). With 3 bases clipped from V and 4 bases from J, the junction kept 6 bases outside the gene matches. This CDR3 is CATSRVVTGGTGELFF. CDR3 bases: TGTGCCACCAGCAGGGTGGTGACAGGGGGCACCGGGGAGCTGTTTTTT.

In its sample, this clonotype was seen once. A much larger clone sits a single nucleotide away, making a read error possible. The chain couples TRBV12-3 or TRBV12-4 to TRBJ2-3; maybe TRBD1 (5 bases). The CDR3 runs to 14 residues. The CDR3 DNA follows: TGTGCCAGCAGGTGGGGCCGACCGTCAGATAAGCAGTATTTT. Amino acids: CASRWGRPSDKQYF.

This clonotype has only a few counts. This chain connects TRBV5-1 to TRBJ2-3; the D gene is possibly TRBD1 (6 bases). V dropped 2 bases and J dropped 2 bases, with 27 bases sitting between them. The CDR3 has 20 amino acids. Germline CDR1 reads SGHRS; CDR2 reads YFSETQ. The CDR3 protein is CASSFRGRELTPLSTDTQYF. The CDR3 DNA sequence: TGCGCCAGCAGCTTCAGGGGCCGAGAGCTCACCCCCTTATCCACAGATACGCAGTATTTT.

The CDR3 region is CASNVQGLGNQPQHF. The CDR3 coding sequence is TGTGCCAGCAACGTACAGGGACTAGGCAATCAGCCCCAGCATTTT. The chain joins TRBV5-4 to TRBJ1-5; D possibly corresponds to TRBD1 (6 bases). The CDR3 is 15 residues long. Germline loops: CDR1 SGHNT, CDR2 YYREEE (reference sequence). V was pared by 6 bases and J by 2 bases, with 15 bases between.

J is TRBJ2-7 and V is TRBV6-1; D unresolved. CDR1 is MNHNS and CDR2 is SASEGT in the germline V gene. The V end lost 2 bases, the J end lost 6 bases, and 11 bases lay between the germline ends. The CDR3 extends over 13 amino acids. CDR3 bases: TGTGCCAGCAGTGAAACACCCTACATCGAGCAGTACGTC. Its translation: CASSETPYIEQYV.

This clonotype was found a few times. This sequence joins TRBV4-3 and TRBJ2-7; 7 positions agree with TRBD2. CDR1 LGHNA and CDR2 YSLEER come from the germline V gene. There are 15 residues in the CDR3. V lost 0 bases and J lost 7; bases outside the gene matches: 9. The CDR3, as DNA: TGCGCCAGCAGCCAAGAGTGGCGGGGGATTCGTGAGCAGTACGTC. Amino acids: CASSQEWRGIREQYV.

For the CDR3, the DNA is TGTGCCAGCACCGGTTCGTTTAGCGGGTGGAGCTCCTACAATGAGCAGTTCTTC. This encodes CASTGSFSGWSSYNEQFF. V usage is TRBV11-2 and J usage is TRBJ2-1; TRBD2 agrees at 7 bases. The germline gives CDR1 SGHAT, CDR2 FQNNGV. J was trimmed by 0 bases and V by 7 bases; bases with no gene match: 15. The CDR3 consists of 18 residues. The full variable domain, its missing parts supplied by reference TRBV11-2 and TRBJ2-1, is EAGVAQSPRYKIIEKRQSVAFWCNPISGHATLYWYQQILGQGPKLLIQFQNNGVVDDSQLPKDRFSAERLKGVDSTLKIQPAKLEDSAVYLCASTGSFSGWSSYNEQFFGPGTRLTVL.

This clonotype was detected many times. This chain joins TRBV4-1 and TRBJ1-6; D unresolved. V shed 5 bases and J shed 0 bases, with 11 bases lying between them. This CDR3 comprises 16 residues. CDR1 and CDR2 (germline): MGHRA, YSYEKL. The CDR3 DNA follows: TGCGCCAGCAGCGCCGGTCTGAGCTCCTATAATTCACCCCTCCACTTT. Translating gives CASSAGLSSYNSPLHF.

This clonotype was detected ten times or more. CDR3 bases: TGTGCCAGCATCGGGACTAGTCAGGAGGAGCAGTTCTTC. Its translation: CASIGTSQEEQFF. V is TRBV2 and J is TRBJ2-1; TRBD2 aligns across 8 bases. This CDR3 is built from 13 residues. CDR1 and CDR2 from the germline V gene are SNHLY and FYNNEI. With 7 bases clipped from V and 10 bases from J, the junction kept 9 bases outside the gene matches.

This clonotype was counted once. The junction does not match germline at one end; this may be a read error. Written as DNA, the CDR3 is TGCGCCAGCAGCCCCAGGGAGAGGGGCGGGAACACTAAAGCTTTCTTT. Its translation: CASSPRERGGNTKAFF. The chain uses TRBV5-1 and TRBJ1-1; a possible D gene is TRBD1 (5 bases). Germline V CDR1 and CDR2: SGHRS, YFSETQ. CDR3 length equals 16 residues.

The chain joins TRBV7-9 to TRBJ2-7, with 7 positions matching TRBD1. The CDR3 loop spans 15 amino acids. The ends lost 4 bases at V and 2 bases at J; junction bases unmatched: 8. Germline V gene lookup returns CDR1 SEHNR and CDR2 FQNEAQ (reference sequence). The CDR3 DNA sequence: TGTGCCAGCAGCTCTGAACGGACAGGTCCCTACGAGCAGTACGTC. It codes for CASSSERTGPYEQYV.

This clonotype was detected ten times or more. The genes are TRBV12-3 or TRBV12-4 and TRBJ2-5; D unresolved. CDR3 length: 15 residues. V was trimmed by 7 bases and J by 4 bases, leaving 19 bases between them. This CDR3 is CASNKIAVGGETQYF. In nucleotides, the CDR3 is TGTGCCAGCAATAAAATAGCTGTAGGTGGAGAGACCCAGTACTTC.

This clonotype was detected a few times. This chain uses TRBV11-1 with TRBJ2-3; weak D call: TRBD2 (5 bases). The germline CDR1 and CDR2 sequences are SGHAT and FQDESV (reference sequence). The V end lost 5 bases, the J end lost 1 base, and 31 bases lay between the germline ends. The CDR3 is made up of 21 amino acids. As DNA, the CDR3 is TGTGCCAGCAGCGTACCTCCGCCAGAGAAGGGCACTTTGAGGGGCACAGATACGCAGTATTTT. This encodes CASSVPPPEKGTLRGTDTQYF.

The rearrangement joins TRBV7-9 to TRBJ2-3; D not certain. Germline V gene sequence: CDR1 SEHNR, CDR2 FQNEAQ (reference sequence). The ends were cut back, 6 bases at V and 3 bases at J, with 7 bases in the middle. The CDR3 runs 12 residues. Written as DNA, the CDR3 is TGTGCCAGCAGGTTGGTTACAGATACGCAGTATTTT. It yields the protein CASRLVTDTQYF.